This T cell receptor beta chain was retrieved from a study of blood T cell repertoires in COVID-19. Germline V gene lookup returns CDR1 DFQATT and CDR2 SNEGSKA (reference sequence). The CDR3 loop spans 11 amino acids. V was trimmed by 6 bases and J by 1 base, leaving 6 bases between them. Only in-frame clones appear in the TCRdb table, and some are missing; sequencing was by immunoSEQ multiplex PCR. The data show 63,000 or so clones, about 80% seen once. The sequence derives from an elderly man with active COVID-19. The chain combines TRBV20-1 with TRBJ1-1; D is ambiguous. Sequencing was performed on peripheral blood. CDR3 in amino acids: CSATRNTEAFF. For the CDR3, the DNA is TGCAGTGCCACAAGGAACACTGAAGCTTTCTTT.